This entry features one T cell receptor (beta chain) sequence. Germline V lookup: CDR1 MNHEY, CDR2 SVGAGI. There are 15 residues in the CDR3. V lost 4 bases and J lost 4; bases outside the gene matches: 8. Profiling relied on immunoSEQ multiplex PCR, and the TCRdb table lists in-frame clones only, not all of them. Seen here are around 1,200 clones, 97% observed once, and the top ten hold less than 5%. The sample originates from a study of tumor T cells in aggressive B-cell lymphoma. The V and J genes are TRBV6-5 and TRBJ1-1, with 8 bases that match TRBD1. This sequence originates from an adult with diffuse large B cell lymphoma. The sample was tumor tissue. CDR3 region: CASSSPTGAGTEAFF. The CDR3, as DNA: TGTGCCAGCAGTTCCCCGACAGGGGCGGGCACTGAAGCTTTCTTT.